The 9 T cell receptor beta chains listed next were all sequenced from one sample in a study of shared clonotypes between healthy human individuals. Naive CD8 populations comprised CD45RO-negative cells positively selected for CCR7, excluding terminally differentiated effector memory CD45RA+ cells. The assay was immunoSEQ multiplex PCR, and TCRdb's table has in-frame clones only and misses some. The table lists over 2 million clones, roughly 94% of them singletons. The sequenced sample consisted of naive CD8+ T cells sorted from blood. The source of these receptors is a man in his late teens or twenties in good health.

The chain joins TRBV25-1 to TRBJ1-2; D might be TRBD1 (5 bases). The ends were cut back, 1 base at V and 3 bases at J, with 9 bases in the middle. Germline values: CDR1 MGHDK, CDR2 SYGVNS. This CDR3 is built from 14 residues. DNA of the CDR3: TGTGCCAGCAGTGAATTTGGGGACTACTATGGCTACACCTTC. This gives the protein CASSEFGDYYGYTF.

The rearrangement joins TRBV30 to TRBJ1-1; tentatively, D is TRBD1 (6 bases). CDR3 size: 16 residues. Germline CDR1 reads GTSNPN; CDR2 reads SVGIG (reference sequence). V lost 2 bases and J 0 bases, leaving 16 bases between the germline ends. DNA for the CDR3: TGTGCCTGGAGTTTAGAGGGGGGATGGATGAACACTGAAGCTTTCTTT. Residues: CAWSLEGGWMNTEAFF.

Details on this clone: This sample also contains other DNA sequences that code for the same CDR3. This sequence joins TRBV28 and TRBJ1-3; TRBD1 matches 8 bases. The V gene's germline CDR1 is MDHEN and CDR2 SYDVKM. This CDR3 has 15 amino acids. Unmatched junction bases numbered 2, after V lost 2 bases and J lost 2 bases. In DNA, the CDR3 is TGTGCCAGCAGTTTAGACAGGGGAACTGGAAACACCATATATTTT. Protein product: CASSLDRGTGNTIYF.

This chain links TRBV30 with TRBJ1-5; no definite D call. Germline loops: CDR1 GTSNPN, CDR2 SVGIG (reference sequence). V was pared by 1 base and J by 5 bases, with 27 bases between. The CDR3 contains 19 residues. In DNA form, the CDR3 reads TGTGCCTGGAGTGGCGTGGTCACGGGGTTCTGGCCTGGGGATCAGCCCCAGCATTTT. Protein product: CAWSGVVTGFWPGDQPQHF.

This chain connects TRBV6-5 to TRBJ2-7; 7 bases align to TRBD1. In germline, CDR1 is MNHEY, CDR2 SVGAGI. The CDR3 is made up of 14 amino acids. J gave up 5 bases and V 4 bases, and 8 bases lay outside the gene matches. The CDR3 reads CASSLGDRVNEQYF. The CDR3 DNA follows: TGTGCCAGCAGTTTGGGAGACAGGGTCAACGAGCAGTACTTC.

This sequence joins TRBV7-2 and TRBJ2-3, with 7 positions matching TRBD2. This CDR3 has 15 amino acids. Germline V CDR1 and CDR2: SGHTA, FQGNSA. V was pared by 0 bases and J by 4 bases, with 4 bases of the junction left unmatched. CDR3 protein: CASSLAGAGSDTQYF. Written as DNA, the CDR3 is TGTGCCAGCAGCTTAGCGGGAGCGGGGTCAGATACGCAGTATTTT.

CDR3 DNA sequence: TGTGCCAGCAGCTTATTGGGGCAGGCTATCGTGAACACTGAAGCTTTCTTT. Residues: CASSLLGQAIVNTEAFF. The chain recombines TRBV13 with TRBJ1-1, with TRBD1 as a possible D gene (5 bases). Per the germline V gene, CDR1 is PRHDT and CDR2 is FYEKMQ (reference sequence). CDR3 size: 17 residues. The V end lost 2 bases, the J end lost 0 bases, and 16 bases lay between the germline ends.

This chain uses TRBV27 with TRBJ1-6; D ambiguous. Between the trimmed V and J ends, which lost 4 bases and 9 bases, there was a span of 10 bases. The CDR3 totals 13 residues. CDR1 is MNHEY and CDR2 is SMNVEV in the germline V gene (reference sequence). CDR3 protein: CASSSQSSSPLHF. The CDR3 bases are TGTGCCAGCAGTTCTCAGAGTAGTTCACCCCTCCACTTT.

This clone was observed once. CDR3 nucleotide sequence: TGTGCCAGCAGCTTGGCGGGCCAGGGGCACACAGATACGCAGTATTTT. It encodes CASSLAGQGHTDTQYF. The genes are TRBV5-8 and TRBJ2-3, with TRBD1 as a possible D gene (6 bases). V was cut by 0 bases and J by 2 bases, with 13 bases left in between. The CDR3 contains 16 residues. Germline values: CDR1 SGHTS, CDR2 YDEGEE.